This entry lists 9 T cell receptor beta chains sequenced from one sample in a study of Ad26.COV2.S vaccination and SARS-CoV-2 variants. Only in-frame clones appear in the TCRdb table, and some are missing; sequencing was by immunoSEQ multiplex PCR. The table lists some 640,000 clones, 70% to 90% of them singletons. Treatment described: over 15 received Ad26.COV2.S at low or high dose, single or two shots; about 5 received placebo; per-sample allocation not given. Day 63 following the first vaccine or placebo injection was when the samples were taken. The sample here was peripheral blood, taken in a trial of Ad26.COV2.S vaccine versus placebo. All receptors derive from a person between 18 and 65 years old who received the Ad26.COV2.S COVID-19 vaccine or a placebo.

The CDR3 DNA sequence: TGTGCCAGCATGGGGGGTTCAGTGAACGAGCAGTACTTC. Protein product: CASMGGSVNEQYF. V gene TRBV2 combines with J gene TRBJ2-7; a weak D match, TRBD2 (6 bases). Trimming pared 7 bases from V and 5 bases from J, leaving 15 bases between. The CDR3 covers 13 residues. Germline V CDR1 and CDR2: SNHLY, FYNNEI.

The chain combines TRBV11-2 with TRBJ1-4, with TRBD1 matching 7 bases. Germline trimming cut 6 bases from V and 11 bases from J; bases unmatched to any gene: 9. CDR1 and CDR2 (germline): SGHAT, FQNNGV. CDR3 size: 13 residues. CDR3 protein: CASSPGGGGKLFF. The DNA for the CDR3 is TGTGCCAGCAGTCCAGGGGGAGGCGGGAAACTGTTTTTT.

On this clone: The same CDR3 arises from other DNA sequences in this sample as well. This chain uses TRBV12-3 or TRBV12-4 with TRBJ2-7, with D unclear. The CDR3 has 11 amino acids. Trimming cost V 4 bases and J 3 bases, with 4 bases left between them. The CDR3 loop is CASSSNYEQYF. CDR3 nucleotide sequence: TGTGCCAGCAGTTCAAACTACGAGCAGTACTTC.

This sequence joins TRBV12-2 and TRBJ1-2; the table's D call TRBD1 went unverified against the DNA. TRBV12-2 is assigned pseudogene status. This CDR3 is 18 amino acids long. The CDR3, as DNA: TGTGCAAGTCGCTTACTAGGGGGACAGGAGCCGACTAACTATGGCTACACCTTC. Its translation: CASRLLGGQEPTNYGYTF.

V and J are TRBV16 and TRBJ1-5; unclear D gene. The CDR3 is made up of 16 amino acids. The V gene lost 0 bases and the J gene lost 2 bases, with 11 bases spanning the gap. CDR1 and CDR2 (germline): KGHSY, FQNENV. CDR3 protein: CASSQSIGQGNQPQHF. Written as DNA, the CDR3 is TGTGCCAGCAGCCAATCCATAGGGCAGGGCAATCAGCCCCAGCATTTT.

This rearrangement joins TRBV7-8 to TRBJ1-1, with a tentative D call TRBD1 (5 bases). Deletions cut 5 bases from V and 6 bases from J, with 19 bases between. The CDR3 extends over 15 amino acids. Germline V gene lookup returns CDR1 SGHVS and CDR2 FQNEAQ. Here the CDR3 reads CASSPIRDRGAEAFF. The CDR3 region has the DNA TGTGCCAGCAGCCCGATCCGGGACCGTGGGGCTGAAGCTTTCTTT.

The chain combines TRBV6-5 with TRBJ1-2; weak D call: TRBD1 (6 bases). Germline loops: CDR1 MNHEY, CDR2 SVGAGI. This CDR3 comprises 13 residues. Trimming removed 4 bases at V and 9 bases at J, with 15 bases between. This chain's CDR3 is CASSSWTELSYTF. CDR3 nucleotides: TGTGCCAGCAGTTCCTGGACAGAATTAAGCTACACCTTC.

As to this clone: Other DNA sequences in this sample translate to the same CDR3. This chain joins TRBV30 and TRBJ1-4; a possible D gene is TRBD1 (5 bases). V lost 3 bases, J lost 5 bases, and 7 bases lay in between. The V gene's germline CDR1 is GTSNPN and CDR2 SVGIG (reference sequence). The CDR3 consists of 12 residues. The DNA of the CDR3 is TGTGCCTGGAGCCCAGGGAATGAAAAACTGTTTTTT. The encoded protein is CAWSPGNEKLFF.

This chain links TRBV12-3 or TRBV12-4 with TRBJ2-7; perhaps TRBD1 as D (5 bases). Trimming left V 5 bases short and J 1 base short, with 9 bases between. The CDR3 consists of 13 residues. The CDR3 nucleotides are TGTGCCAGCAGTCCAGGGTGGTCCTACGAGCAGTACTTC. Residues: CASSPGWSYEQYF.